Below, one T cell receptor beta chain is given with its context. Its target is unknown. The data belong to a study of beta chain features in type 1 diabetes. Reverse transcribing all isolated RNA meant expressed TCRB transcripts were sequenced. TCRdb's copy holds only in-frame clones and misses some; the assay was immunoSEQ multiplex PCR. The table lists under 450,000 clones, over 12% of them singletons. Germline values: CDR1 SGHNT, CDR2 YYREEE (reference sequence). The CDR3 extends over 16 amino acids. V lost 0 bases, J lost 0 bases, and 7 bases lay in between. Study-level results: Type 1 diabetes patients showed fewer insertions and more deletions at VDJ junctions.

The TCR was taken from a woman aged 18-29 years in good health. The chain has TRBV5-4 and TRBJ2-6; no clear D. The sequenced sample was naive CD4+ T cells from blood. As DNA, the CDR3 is TGTGCCAGCAGCTTGGACTCTGCCTCTGGGGCCAACGTCCTGACTTTC. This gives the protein CASSLDSASGANVLTF.